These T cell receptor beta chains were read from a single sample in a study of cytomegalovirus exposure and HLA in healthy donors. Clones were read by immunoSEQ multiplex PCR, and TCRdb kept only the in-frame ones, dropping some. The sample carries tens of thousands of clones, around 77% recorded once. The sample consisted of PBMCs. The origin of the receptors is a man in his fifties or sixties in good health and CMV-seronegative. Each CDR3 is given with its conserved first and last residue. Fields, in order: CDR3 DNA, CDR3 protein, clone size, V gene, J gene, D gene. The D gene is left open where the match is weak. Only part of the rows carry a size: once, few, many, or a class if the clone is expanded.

cdr3_nt: TGCGCCAGCAGTGAGCCGGGGATTGAAGCTTTCTTT; cdr3_aa: CASSEPGIEAFF; clone_size: few; v_call: TRBV10-2; j_call: TRBJ1-1; d_call: NA
cdr3_nt: TGTGCCATCAGGGGTGGACAGGGGGTATCTGAAGCTTTCTTT; cdr3_aa: CAIRGGQGVSEAFF; clone_size: NA; v_call: TRBV10-3; j_call: TRBJ1-1; d_call: TRBD1
cdr3_nt: TGTGCCAGCAGCTTGGCGACTAGCGGGGGGCAAGAGACCCAGTACTTC; cdr3_aa: CASSLATSGGQETQYF; clone_size: NA; v_call: TRBV5-4; j_call: TRBJ2-5; d_call: TRBD2
cdr3_nt: TGTGCCAGCAGCTTAGTCCGTGAGGACGAGCAGTACTTC; cdr3_aa: CASSLVREDEQYF; clone_size: few; v_call: TRBV7-2; j_call: TRBJ2-7; d_call: NA
cdr3_nt: TGTGCCAGCAGCTTTTCGGGGGCCAACGTCCTGACTTTC; cdr3_aa: CASSFSGANVLTF; clone_size: once; v_call: TRBV7-8; j_call: TRBJ2-6; d_call: NA
cdr3_nt: TGTGCCAGCAGCTTAGCGGGGCCTAGCGGGGATCTTGTAGAGCAGTTCTTC; cdr3_aa: CASSLAGPSGDLVEQFF; clone_size: NA; v_call: TRBV7-9; j_call: TRBJ2-1; d_call: TRBD2
cdr3_nt: TGTGCCTGGAGTACCCAAATGAGTTCTAGAAGGAGAAACACCATATATTTT; cdr3_aa: CAWSTQMSSRRRNTIYF; clone_size: NA; v_call: TRBV30; j_call: TRBJ1-3; d_call: NA
cdr3_nt: TGCGCCAGCAGCCAAGACAGGGCGTCGGGCACTGAAGCTTTCTTT; cdr3_aa: CASSQDRASGTEAFF; clone_size: NA; v_call: TRBV4-3; j_call: TRBJ1-1; d_call: NA
cdr3_nt: TGTGCCAGCAGTGAGGACAGGAACACTGAAGCTTTCTTT; cdr3_aa: CASSEDRNTEAFF; clone_size: NA; v_call: TRBV2; j_call: TRBJ1-1; d_call: NA
cdr3_nt: TGTGCCAGCAGTCCGGGACTAGTTGCTGAAGCTTTCTTT; cdr3_aa: CASSPGLVAEAFF; clone_size: few; v_call: TRBV28; j_call: TRBJ1-1; d_call: NA
cdr3_nt: TGTGCCAGCTCACCGTCCAGAGGCTACACCTTC; cdr3_aa: CASSPSRGYTF; clone_size: NA; v_call: TRBV18; j_call: TRBJ1-2; d_call: NA
cdr3_nt: TGTGCCAGCAGAATGAGCGGGGGAACTCAGTTCTTC; cdr3_aa: CASRMSGGTQFF; clone_size: NA; v_call: TRBV6-5; j_call: TRBJ2-1; d_call: TRBD2
cdr3_nt: TGTGCCAGCACCCAGGGCAGGGTGGGCTATGGCTACACCTTC; cdr3_aa: CASTQGRVGYGYTF; clone_size: NA; v_call: TRBV2; j_call: TRBJ1-2; d_call: NA
cdr3_nt: TGTGCCAGCACCATCGACATATTGAACACTGAAGCTTTCTTT; cdr3_aa: CASTIDILNTEAFF; clone_size: NA; v_call: TRBV7-9; j_call: TRBJ1-1; d_call: NA
cdr3_nt: TGTGCCAGCAGCGGCGAAGGACGGGGGGACACCATATATTTT; cdr3_aa: CASSGEGRGDTIYF; clone_size: NA; v_call: TRBV7-9; j_call: TRBJ1-3; d_call: NA
cdr3_nt: TGTGCCAGCAGCCGGCGGGCCGGGAACTATGGCTACACCTTC; cdr3_aa: CASSRRAGNYGYTF; clone_size: NA; v_call: TRBV7-9; j_call: TRBJ1-2; d_call: NA
cdr3_nt: TGTGCCTGGAGTGCCCCAGGGGACACTGAAGCTTTCTTT; cdr3_aa: CAWSAPGDTEAFF; clone_size: NA; v_call: TRBV30; j_call: TRBJ1-1; d_call: NA
cdr3_nt: TGTGCCAGCTCACCATCCCCCACAGGCGGCTCTGGAAACACCATATATTTT; cdr3_aa: CASSPSPTGGSGNTIYF; clone_size: NA; v_call: TRBV18; j_call: TRBJ1-3; d_call: NA
cdr3_nt: TGTGCCAGCAGCTTAGGTGGGACAGGGGTCGATGAGCAGTTCTTC; cdr3_aa: CASSLGGTGVDEQFF; clone_size: NA; v_call: TRBV7-9; j_call: TRBJ2-1; d_call: TRBD1
cdr3_nt: TGTGCCAGCAGTGAAGGGTTCGGCAGGGGGAACACTGAAGCTTTCTTT; cdr3_aa: CASSEGFGRGNTEAFF; clone_size: NA; v_call: TRBV6-1; j_call: TRBJ1-1; d_call: NA
cdr3_nt: TGTGCCATCAGTGGGGTGGGACAGGGGACCGAAAAACTGTTTTTT; cdr3_aa: CAISGVGQGTEKLFF; clone_size: NA; v_call: TRBV10-3; j_call: TRBJ1-4; d_call: TRBD1
cdr3_nt: TGTGCCAGCAGCACCGCTGATTCGGGACATACATCCTACGAGCAGTACTTC; cdr3_aa: CASSTADSGHTSYEQYF; clone_size: NA; v_call: TRBV5-6; j_call: TRBJ2-7; d_call: NA
cdr3_nt: TGTGCCAGCACCCCCGGGACAGGGAAAGCTTTCTTT; cdr3_aa: CASTPGTGKAFF; clone_size: few; v_call: TRBV6-5; j_call: TRBJ1-1; d_call: TRBD1
cdr3_nt: TGCGCCAGCAGCCGCCTTGGACAGGGGAGCACTGAAGCTTTCTTT; cdr3_aa: CASSRLGQGSTEAFF; clone_size: NA; v_call: TRBV4-3; j_call: TRBJ1-1; d_call: TRBD1
cdr3_nt: TGTGCCAGCAGGTGGGACAGGGGCTACGAGCAGTACTTC; cdr3_aa: CASRWDRGYEQYF; clone_size: NA; v_call: TRBV6-1; j_call: TRBJ2-7; d_call: TRBD1
cdr3_nt: TGTGCCAGCAGCTCATCCGGGGTATTTGGAAACACCATATATTTT; cdr3_aa: CASSSSGVFGNTIYF; clone_size: once; v_call: TRBV6-6; j_call: TRBJ1-3; d_call: NA
cdr3_nt: TGTGCCTGCCCCAAGGGGGGGGCGAGCACCGGGGAGCTGTTTTTT; cdr3_aa: CACPKGGASTGELFF; clone_size: NA; v_call: TRBV30; j_call: TRBJ2-2; d_call: NA
cdr3_nt: TGTGCCAGCAGACCCCTGAGCCTCGGCACAGATACGCAGTATTTT; cdr3_aa: CASRPLSLGTDTQYF; clone_size: NA; v_call: TRBV6-5; j_call: TRBJ2-3; d_call: NA
cdr3_nt: TGTGCCAGCAGTTCCAGGGGTCTGGGGAATTCACCCCTCCACTTT; cdr3_aa: CASSSRGLGNSPLHF; clone_size: NA; v_call: TRBV6-5; j_call: TRBJ1-6; d_call: NA
cdr3_nt: TGTGCCAGTAGTATTCGGACTAGCGGGGACAATGAGCAGTTCTTC; cdr3_aa: CASSIRTSGDNEQFF; clone_size: NA; v_call: TRBV19; j_call: TRBJ2-1; d_call: TRBD2
cdr3_nt: TGTGCCAGCAGCTTCGACAGGGGGCAAGGCTACACCTTC; cdr3_aa: CASSFDRGQGYTF; clone_size: NA; v_call: TRBV7-9; j_call: TRBJ1-2; d_call: TRBD1
cdr3_nt: TGTGCCAGCAGTTTTACGGGCAGGGGGCAGGACTATGGCTACACCTTC; cdr3_aa: CASSFTGRGQDYGYTF; clone_size: NA; v_call: TRBV28; j_call: TRBJ1-2; d_call: TRBD1
cdr3_nt: TGTGCTAGTAGTCCAACTCGGGACAGGTTTTATAACAATCAGCCCCAGCATTTT; cdr3_aa: CASSPTRDRFYNNQPQHF; clone_size: NA; v_call: TRBV19; j_call: TRBJ1-5; d_call: TRBD1
cdr3_nt: TGTGCCAGCCGTCGAGACAGGGCTAACTATGGCTACACCTTC; cdr3_aa: CASRRDRANYGYTF; clone_size: NA; v_call: TRBV6-5; j_call: TRBJ1-2; d_call: TRBD1
cdr3_nt: TGTGCCAGCACCCACCAGGGAACTGAAGCTTTCTTT; cdr3_aa: CASTHQGTEAFF; clone_size: NA; v_call: TRBV7-2; j_call: TRBJ1-1; d_call: NA
cdr3_nt: TGTGCCAGCAGTGCCCGACTAGCGGGAAGGGGTGAGCAGTTCTTC; cdr3_aa: CASSARLAGRGEQFF; clone_size: few; v_call: TRBV2; j_call: TRBJ2-1; d_call: TRBD2
cdr3_nt: TGTGCCATCAGTGGGACTAGTAACGAGCAGTACTTC; cdr3_aa: CAISGTSNEQYF; clone_size: NA; v_call: TRBV10-3; j_call: TRBJ2-7; d_call: TRBD2
cdr3_nt: TGTGCCAGCAGAACCAGGACAGGGGGAAATGGCTACACCTTC; cdr3_aa: CASRTRTGGNGYTF; clone_size: NA; v_call: TRBV2; j_call: TRBJ1-2; d_call: TRBD1
cdr3_nt: TGTGCCAGCAGTTTTACAGGGAATCGGAAGACCCAGTACTTC; cdr3_aa: CASSFTGNRKTQYF; clone_size: NA; v_call: TRBV28; j_call: TRBJ2-5; d_call: NA
cdr3_nt: TGTGCCAGCAGCCGGGACATGGCCTACGAGCAGTACTTC; cdr3_aa: CASSRDMAYEQYF; clone_size: NA; v_call: TRBV6-1; j_call: TRBJ2-7; d_call: NA
cdr3_nt: TGTGCCAGCAGGGGACAGGGGGCGGGTTTCGCTGAAGCTTTCTTT; cdr3_aa: CASRGQGAGFAEAFF; clone_size: NA; v_call: TRBV6-6; j_call: TRBJ1-1; d_call: TRBD1
cdr3_nt: TGTGCCAGCAGCTTAGATCGGCCAGGGTTTACCTACGAGCAGTACTTC; cdr3_aa: CASSLDRPGFTYEQYF; clone_size: NA; v_call: TRBV11-2; j_call: TRBJ2-7; d_call: NA
cdr3_nt: TGTGCCAGCTCACCACCAGGGGTAAACACTGAAGCTTTCTTT; cdr3_aa: CASSPPGVNTEAFF; clone_size: NA; v_call: TRBV18; j_call: TRBJ1-1; d_call: NA
cdr3_nt: TGTGCCAGCAGCTTAGAAGCTAGCAGATACACAGATACGCAGTATTTT; cdr3_aa: CASSLEASRYTDTQYF; clone_size: NA; v_call: TRBV7-8; j_call: TRBJ2-3; d_call: NA
cdr3_nt: TGCGCCAGCAGCCAAGATCTCAGGGTTTCAACTAATGAAAAACTGTTTTTT; cdr3_aa: CASSQDLRVSTNEKLFF; clone_size: few; v_call: TRBV4-3; j_call: TRBJ1-4; d_call: NA
cdr3_nt: TGTGCCAGCAGTTTACAGGGGGCATTCGGGGAGACCCAGTACTTC; cdr3_aa: CASSLQGAFGETQYF; clone_size: NA; v_call: TRBV6-5; j_call: TRBJ2-5; d_call: TRBD1
cdr3_nt: TGTGCCAGTAGTAAGGGGGGGCTTATGAACACTGAAGCTTTCTTT; cdr3_aa: CASSKGGLMNTEAFF; clone_size: NA; v_call: TRBV19; j_call: TRBJ1-1; d_call: NA
cdr3_nt: TGTGCCAGCAGCTCGCGGGGGGGCAGGGGCACTGAAGCTTTCTTT; cdr3_aa: CASSSRGGRGTEAFF; clone_size: NA; v_call: TRBV7-6; j_call: TRBJ1-1; d_call: NA
cdr3_nt: TGTGCCAGCAGCCGTCAGTGGACAGGTGCCTCCTACGAGCAGTACTTC; cdr3_aa: CASSRQWTGASYEQYF; clone_size: NA; v_call: TRBV27; j_call: TRBJ2-7; d_call: TRBD1
cdr3_nt: TGTGCCAGCAGTTTACCCCCGGCCTACAATGAGCAGTTCTTC; cdr3_aa: CASSLPPAYNEQFF; clone_size: few; v_call: TRBV27; j_call: TRBJ2-1; d_call: NA
cdr3_nt: TGTGCCAGCTCACCCAAGGAGGAAAAACTGTTTTTT; cdr3_aa: CASSPKEEKLFF; clone_size: NA; v_call: TRBV18; j_call: TRBJ1-4; d_call: NA
cdr3_nt: TGTGCCAGCACTCTGGGACTGATGGGGACTGAAGCTTTCTTT; cdr3_aa: CASTLGLMGTEAFF; clone_size: medium-sized; v_call: TRBV28; j_call: TRBJ1-1; d_call: NA
cdr3_nt: TGTGCCAGCAGCTTTTTCGATGGCTACACCTTC; cdr3_aa: CASSFFDGYTF; clone_size: NA; v_call: TRBV5-6; j_call: TRBJ1-2; d_call: NA
cdr3_nt: TGCGCCAGCAGCCAATACAGGGGGAACACTGAAGCTTTCTTT; cdr3_aa: CASSQYRGNTEAFF; clone_size: few; v_call: TRBV4-1; j_call: TRBJ1-1; d_call: TRBD1
cdr3_nt: TGTGCCGCCGGACTAGCGGGAGCCGCCTACGAGCAGTACTTC; cdr3_aa: CAAGLAGAAYEQYF; clone_size: NA; v_call: TRBV6-1; j_call: TRBJ2-7; d_call: TRBD2